This T cell receptor (beta chain) was captured in a study of T cells in Graves' hyperthyroidism and ophthalmopathy. Study-level results: Ophthalmopathy, as predicted by the model, came a median around 7 months after the prediction. Separating ophthalmopathy from stable hyperthyroidism was achieved by a 13 V-J model.

The V gene's germline CDR1 is MNHNS and CDR2 SASEGT. This CDR3 has 18 amino acids. V lost 2 bases and J lost 0; bases outside the gene matches: 4. Amplification yielded TCR beta CDR3 regions, with RNA transcripts as the source. With the HTBI primer set, the TCR CDR3 went through a first round of RT-PCR. MiXCR, applied by TCRdb to the multiplex PCR reads, yields one record per CDR3 protein. The sample holds about 640,000 distinct CDR3 sequences, around 15% seen once. This clonotype turned up a few times. Its specificity is not known. The chain has TRBV6-1 and TRBJ2-1; 13 positions match TRBD2. Sample: blood. The clonotype was recovered from a woman aged 50 to 65 with Graves' ophthalmopathy. This CDR3 is CASSEWTSGGSSYNEQFF. The CDR3 DNA is TGTGCCAGCAGTGAATGGACTAGCGGGGGAAGCTCCTACAATGAGCAGTTCTTC.